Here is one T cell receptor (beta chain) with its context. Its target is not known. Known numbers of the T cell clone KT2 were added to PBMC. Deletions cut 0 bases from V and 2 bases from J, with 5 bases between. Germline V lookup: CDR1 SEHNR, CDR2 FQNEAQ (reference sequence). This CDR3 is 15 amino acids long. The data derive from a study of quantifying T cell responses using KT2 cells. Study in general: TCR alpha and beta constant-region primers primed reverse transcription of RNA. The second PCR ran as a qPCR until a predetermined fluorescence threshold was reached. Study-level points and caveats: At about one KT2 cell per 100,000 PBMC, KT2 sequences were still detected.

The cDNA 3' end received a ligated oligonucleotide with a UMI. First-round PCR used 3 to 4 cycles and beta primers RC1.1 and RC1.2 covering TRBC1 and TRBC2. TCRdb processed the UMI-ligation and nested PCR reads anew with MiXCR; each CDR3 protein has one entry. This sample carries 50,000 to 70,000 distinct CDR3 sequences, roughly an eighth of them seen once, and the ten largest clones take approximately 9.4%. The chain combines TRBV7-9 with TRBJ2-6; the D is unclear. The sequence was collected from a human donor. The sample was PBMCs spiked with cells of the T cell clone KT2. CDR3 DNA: TGTGCCAGCAGCTTAGCCAGTACTGGGGCCAACGTCCTGACTTTC. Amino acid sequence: CASSLASTGANVLTF.